This T cell receptor beta chain was recovered during a study of T cell changes during pregnancy in multiple sclerosis. CDR1 and CDR2 (germline): SGHTA, FQGTGA. This CDR3 region has 15 residues. V was trimmed by 5 bases and J by 5 bases, leaving 15 bases between them. The repertoire was sequenced with immunoSEQ multiplex PCR; TCRdb's copy has only in-frame clones and lacks some. The sample includes about 49,000 clones, 90% to 95% of them seen just once. Sample: peripheral blood, taken after pregnancy. The TCR originated in a female donor with multiple sclerosis, enrolled in a pregnancy study. The chain is built from TRBV7-3 and TRBJ2-2; D might be TRBD2 (5 bases). In nucleotides, the CDR3 is TGTGCCAGCAGCCCCCTAGCACAGTTTACCGGGGAGCTGTTTTTT. Encoded protein: CASSPLAQFTGELFF. Supplemented by reference TRBV7-3 and TRBJ2-2, the full variable domain reads GAGVSQTPSNKVTEKGKYVELRCDPISGHTALYWYRQSLGQGPEFLIYFQGTGAADDSGLPNDRFFAVRPEGSVSTLKIQRTERGDSAVYLCASSPLAQFTGELFFGEGSRLTVL.